This T cell receptor (beta chain) was identified in a study of graft-versus-host responses after intestinal transplantation. For the study at large: Among the recipients, transplants were multivisceral, liver-intestinal, or isolated intestinal. Induction using anti-thymocyte globulin, followed by tacrolimus and steroids for 3 to 4 years, was given to all recipients.

Sequencing was performed with immunoSEQ multiplex PCR; in TCRdb, only in-frame clones are kept and a portion is missing. The top ten clones hold about 8% of a sample with about 17,000 clones, 79% of them seen once. The germline V gene encodes CDR1 SGHRS and CDR2 YFSETQ. The CDR3 contains 16 residues. V dropped 4 bases and J dropped 4; count of bases not matched to a gene: 8. Graft-derived tissue was subjected to processing to liberate intraepithelial and lamina propria lymphocytes. Remarks on this clone: No antigen is known for it.

Findings and limits, study-wide: Investigators detected GvH clones in recipient marrow, with some emerging earlier in ileum or blood. Peak circulating GvH clone levels tracked with early post-transplant HvG declines.

The gene calls are TRBV5-1 and TRBJ2-3; 11 bases fit TRBD2. The sequencing here drew on ileum tissue, taken 450 to 490 days after intestinal transplant. This TCR derives from a human patient who received an intestinal transplant, so some T cells may come from the graft donor. The chain's CDR3 is CASSLGGSGGADTQYF. In DNA, the CDR3 is TGCGCCAGCAGCCTCGGTGGTAGCGGGGGGGCAGATACGCAGTATTTT.